The clone carrying this T cell receptor beta chain was seen at least ten times. The target antigen is unknown. This record comes from a study of CD8 T cells in ankylosing spondylitis. V was cut by 3 bases and J by 1 base, with 13 bases left in between. The CDR3 loop spans 15 amino acids. The germline V gene has CDR1 DFQATT and CDR2 SNEGSKA (reference sequence). Each TCR beta library was made by quantitative 5'-RACE that incorporated molecular barcodes. TCRdb ran MiXCR on the 5' RACE reads and lists one entry per CDR3 protein. The sample carries about 240,000 distinct CDR3 sequences, about 10% recorded once. Study findings and constraints: Relatively scarce in peripheral blood, disease-linked clones were CD8+. Prior literature has documented some motif variants in synovial fluid and blood from reactive arthritis.

This TCR was sampled from a male donor with ankylosing spondylitis or in good health (not recorded which). The sequencing sample was made of blood, either unsorted or a sorted T cell fraction (not recorded which). The chain employs TRBV20-1 and TRBJ2-1; TRBD1 is a possible D gene (6 bases). The CDR3 sequence: CSARSTRGSYNEQFF. The CDR3 nucleotides read TGCAGTGCTAGGTCAACTAGGGGGTCCTACAATGAGCAGTTCTTC.